These 21 T cell receptor beta chains share one sample of origin, sequenced in a study of T cell responses to AZD1222 COVID-19 vaccine. The method was immunoSEQ multiplex PCR; TCRdb's version includes in-frame clones alone and lacks a portion of them. The sample shows 25,000 to 30,000 clones, roughly 73% of them seen only once. The sequencing here drew on peripheral blood, taken on day 0 of AZD1222 vaccination. The receptors were sampled from an adult in good health.

The chain is built from TRBV24-1 and TRBJ1-5, with 10 positions matching TRBD1. CDR3 size: 17 residues. Per germline, CDR1 KGHDR and CDR2 SFDVKD. The V segment lost 5 bases and the J segment 2 bases; nucleotides outside the gene matches: 8. The CDR3 reads CATSASGTGAGNQPQHF. CDR3 bases: TGTGCCACCAGTGCATCCGGGACAGGGGCGGGCAATCAGCCCCAGCATTTT.

This clone has a single count. In DNA form, the CDR3 reads TGCGCCAGCAGCTTGAAATCAGCGGGGGGGCTCAATGAGCAGTTCTTC. Amino acid sequence: CASSLKSAGGLNEQFF. The chain joins TRBV5-1 to TRBJ2-1; 10 bases are a match to TRBD2. The CDR3 is 16 residues long. CDR1 and CDR2 (germline): SGHRS, YFSETQ. J lost 6 bases, V lost 1 base, and 7 bases had no gene match.

The chain couples TRBV27 to TRBJ1-1; TRBD1 matches at 9 bases. The germline V gene encodes CDR1 MNHEY and CDR2 SMNVEV (reference sequence). This CDR3 contains 16 residues. V trimming: 5 bases; J trimming: 3 bases; junction bases outside the gene matches: 10. This CDR3 reads CASSVQGAKLYTEAFF. CDR3 sequence (DNA): TGTGCCAGCAGTGTACAGGGGGCGAAATTGTACACTGAAGCTTTCTTT.

In its sample, this clone was seen a few times. The V and J genes are TRBV6-4 and TRBJ2-7, with 7 nucleotides matching TRBD2. This CDR3 has 16 amino acids. After removal of 1 base from V and 1 base from J, the junction contained 7 bases not matched to a gene. Germline values: CDR1 MRHNA, CDR2 SNTAGT. In DNA form, the CDR3 reads TGTGCCAGCAGTGACTGGCCCAGCGGGACTTCCTACGAGCAGTACGTC. It translates to CASSDWPSGTSYEQYV.

The rearrangement links TRBV5-1 to TRBJ2-3; 10 positions agree with TRBD2. This CDR3 is built from 16 residues. In germline, CDR1 is SGHRS, CDR2 YFSETQ. J lost 4 bases, V lost 4 bases, and 9 bases had no gene match. The CDR3 region is CASSGRSGGVADTQYF. CDR3 coding DNA: TGCGCCAGCAGCGGGCGGAGCGGGGGGGTAGCAGATACGCAGTATTTT.

Turning to this clone: Mismatch with germline at one junction end may stem from a read error. J is TRBJ1-3 and V is TRBV23-1; D not resolved. TRBV23-1 is marked as an open reading frame, function uncertain. The CDR3 runs 10 residues. The CDR3 here is CASSQPLTLF. For the CDR3, the DNA is TGCGCCAGCAGTCAACCCTTGACCCTTTTT.

V usage is TRBV7-9 and J usage is TRBJ2-7, with D perhaps TRBD1 (7 bases). Trimming took off 1 base at V and 3 bases at J, with 16 bases between the two ends. CDR3 length equals 16 residues. The V gene's germline CDR1 is SEHNR and CDR2 FQNEAQ (reference sequence). CDR3 coding DNA: TGTGCCAGCAGCTTAGGATGGGGGGACAGAGACTACGAGCAGTACTTC. Protein: CASSLGWGDRDYEQYF.

This clone was detected once. For the CDR3, the DNA is TGTGCCAGCAGCTTAAGAGAAGCGGGAGGACCCCCACATACGCAGTATTTT. Residues: CASSLREAGGPPHTQYF. The genes are TRBV7-2 and TRBJ2-3, with TRBD2 identical over 9 bases. The CDR3 is 17 amino acids. The V gene's germline CDR1 is SGHTA and CDR2 FQGNSA. V shed 2 bases, J shed 7 bases, and the junction held 13 bases outside the gene matches.

V is TRBV7-2 and J is TRBJ1-4; no reliable D call. Trimming removed 2 bases at V and 5 bases at J, with 6 bases between. The germline gives CDR1 SGHTA, CDR2 FQGNSA. The CDR3 has 13 residues. The CDR3 spells CASSLKANEKLFF. CDR3 bases: TGTGCCAGCAGCTTAAAGGCAAATGAAAAACTGTTTTTT.

This clone appeared once. CDR3 protein: CASSRTTVAEAFF. Here the CDR3 DNA reads TGTGCCAGCTCACGGACCACGGTGGCTGAAGCTTTCTTT. This chain uses TRBV18 with TRBJ1-1; D is undetermined. V lost 4 bases and J lost 6, with 12 bases in between. Germline loops: CDR1 KGHSH, CDR2 LQKENI. CDR3 length: 13 residues. Full variable domain (rest looked up from reference TRBV18 and TRBJ1-1): NAGVMQNPRHLVRRRGQEARLRCSPMKGHSHVYWYRQLPEEGLKFMVYLQKENIIDESGMPKERFSAEFPKEGPSILRIQQVVRGDSAAYFCASSRTTVAEAFFGQGTRLTVV.

The rearrangement links TRBV20-1 to TRBJ1-2; tentatively, D is TRBD1 (5 bases). The CDR3 loop spans 11 amino acids. Germline CDR1 and CDR2: DFQATT and SNEGSKA (reference sequence). Trimming took 3 bases from V and 7 from J, leaving 9 bases between them. The DNA of the CDR3 is TGCAGTGCTAGCAGGGCGTCTGGCTACACCTTC. Translation: CSASRASGYTF.

In this sample, this clone turned up a few times. The V call is TRBV5-1, the J call TRBJ2-7, with 10 bases that match TRBD2. V lost 3 bases, J lost 1 base, and 1 base stayed unmatched. This CDR3 spans 14 amino acids. Germline V gives CDR1 SGHRS, CDR2 YFSETQ. CDR3: CASSSLAGSYEQYV. DNA of the CDR3: TGCGCCAGCAGCTCACTAGCGGGGTCCTACGAGCAGTACGTC.

The V call is TRBV29-1, the J call TRBJ2-1, with 7 nucleotides matching TRBD1. The V gene end was trimmed by 8 bases and the J gene end by 4 bases; junction bases not matched to a gene: 8. From germline, CDR1 is SQVTM and CDR2 ANQGSEA. The CDR3 spans 13 residues. The chain's CDR3 is CSKTGTAYNEQFF. DNA of the CDR3: TGCAGCAAAACCGGGACAGCATACAATGAGCAGTTCTTC.

The genes are TRBV6-5 and TRBJ1-6; D is uncertain. Germline V gene lookup returns CDR1 MNHEY and CDR2 SVGAGI. This CDR3 has 13 amino acids. The V end lost 7 bases, the J end lost 7 bases, and 11 bases lay between the germline ends. CDR3 in DNA: TGTGCCAGCAATTCGGACGGGAATTCACCCCTCCACTTT. It yields the protein CASNSDGNSPLHF.

The chain carries TRBV4-1 and TRBJ1-5, with D possibly being TRBD1 (6 bases). CDR3 length: 16 residues. Trimming removed 4 bases at V and 6 bases at J, with 19 bases between. Germline CDR1 MGHRA, CDR2 YSYEKL. CDR3 bases: TGCGCCAGCAGCCTAACGGCCCTCCGGGGGCCTCAGCCCCAGCATTTT. Its protein product is CASSLTALRGPQPQHF.

The chain is built from TRBV6-2 or TRBV6-3 and TRBJ1-2; TRBD1 matches 12 bases. Trimming removed 6 bases from V and 2 bases from J; junction bases left unmatched: 22. This CDR3 region has 21 residues. CDR1 and CDR2 from the germline V gene are MNHEY and SVGEGT. The CDR3 loop reads CASSLLPGQGAAVSSNYGYTF. CDR3 bases: TGTGCCAGCAGCCTCCTACCGGGACAGGGGGCGGCGGTATCCTCGAACTATGGCTACACCTTC.

The chain carries TRBV12-3 or TRBV12-4 and TRBJ2-5; tentatively, D is TRBD2 (6 bases). CDR3 size: 13 residues. V was shortened by 1 base and J by 3 bases, with 6 bases between the two germline ends. The CDR3 nucleotides read TGTGCCAGCAGTTTAGGACTAGAAGAGACCCAGTACTTC. This codes for CASSLGLEETQYF.

This clone was counted between two and nine times. The chain carries TRBV6-5 and TRBJ2-3; tentative D call: TRBD1 (5 bases). The V gene lost 7 bases and the J gene lost 3 bases, with 14 bases spanning the gap. Germline CDR1 MNHEY, CDR2 SVGAGI. CDR3 length: 14 amino acids. In DNA form, the CDR3 reads TGTGCCAGCAAACCCTATCAGGGAACAGATACGCAGTATTTT. The encoded protein is CASKPYQGTDTQYF.

The chain employs TRBV7-9 and TRBJ1-2, with no clear D. Germline V gene lookup returns CDR1 SEHNR and CDR2 FQNEAQ (reference sequence). This CDR3 has 11 amino acids. Trimming shortened V by 1 base and J by 8 bases, and 5 bases separated the two germline ends. The CDR3 reads CASSLVGGYTF. CDR3 in DNA: TGTGCCAGCAGCTTAGTAGGGGGCTACACCTTC.

The chain joins TRBV29-1 to TRBJ1-2; D gene unclear. The length of the CDR3 is 11 residues. The germline gives CDR1 SQVTM, CDR2 ANQGSEA. Trimming pared 1 base from V and 7 bases from J, leaving 7 bases between. In nucleotides, the CDR3 is TGCAGCGTTGAAGGCGAGCGTGGCTACACCTTC. The encoded protein is CSVEGERGYTF.

The V call is TRBV6-5, the J call TRBJ1-1; 7 positions agree with TRBD1. The ends lost 4 bases at V and 0 bases at J; junction bases unmatched: 2. CDR1 MNHEY and CDR2 SVGAGI come from the germline V gene. This CDR3 has 14 residues. The CDR3 here is CASSWDSMNTEAFF. CDR3 nucleotides: TGTGCCAGCAGTTGGGACAGCATGAACACTGAAGCTTTCTTT.